This T cell receptor beta chain comes out of a study of T-cell reconstitution after alpha-beta-depleted transplantation in children. Study observations and caveats: A year post-transplant, T-cell counts and diversity derived mostly from newly produced T cells. Some patients showed high day-60 TCRbeta diversity, which derived from surviving recipient T cells and thymic progenitors. As was reported, about two months after transplant, alpha-beta T cells came from several hundred expanded graft clones.

This clonotype was detected ten times or more. Its antigen is not known. Germline V gene lookup returns CDR1 SGHKS and CDR2 YYEKEE (reference sequence). The CDR3 has 18 residues. Unmatched junction bases numbered 12, after V lost 2 bases and J lost 4 bases. Unique molecular identifiers were incorporated into the prepared TCRbeta library. TCRdb reprocessed the PCR reads with MiXCR, giving one entry per CDR3 protein. The data hold 90,000 to 130,000 distinct CDR3 sequences, with almost 6.5% observed a single time. The clonotype was recovered from a male patient aged 2 to 9 who had a stem cell transplant for acute lymphoblastic leukemia, so the T cells may come from the graft donor. This chain links TRBV5-5 with TRBJ2-3; 11 bases line up with TRBD1. The sequencing used PBMCs, mostly from graft donor cells, collected 360 days after TCRalphabeta/CD19-depleted stem cell transplant. The CDR3, as DNA: TGTGCCAGCAGCTTCCCTTCCTCCGGGACAGGGGGACCAGATACGCAGTATTTT. The encoded protein is CASSFPSSGTGGPDTQYF.